This T cell receptor (beta chain) originates from a study of cytomegalovirus exposure and HLA in healthy donors (dated by TCRdb to the late 2010s). Study-wide context: The roughly 670 repertoires of the first cohort and the 95 to 150 validation repertoires were produced on the same platform, according to a later analysis. The study was designed to test whether signatures of past pathogen exposure could be identified by cataloging public T cell receptors. A separate validation cohort of 100 to 150 different subjects was used in addition to the approximately 670-subject first cohort. To predict cytomegalovirus infection status, the study brought together high-throughput TCR immunosequencing, statistical association of individual TCRs with disease status, and machine learning. General findings and caveats noted by the study authors: All 110 or so repertoires were used to score co-occurrence in the validation cohort in a later analysis, because that analysis had no HLA typing for the cohort. Most TCR sequences were observed very rarely across donors, whereas some public TCRs were present in many individuals. The classifier was reported to diagnose cytomegalovirus status with high specificity and sensitivity in both the original cohort and the validation cohort. The authors suggested that the approach could potentially be generalized to other disease states and immunological phenotypes. In vitro tests confirmed that a few of the cytomegalovirus-associated TCR beta chains recognize cytomegalovirus antigens. In a later analysis, TCRs clustered in the first cohort were found to also tend to co-occur in the 120 or so validation repertoires, with 90% to 95% of cluster scores above 0. The study listed approximately 150 TCR beta chains as associated with cytomegalovirus.

V sheds 7 bases and J sheds 4 bases, leaving 11 bases between their ends. CDR1 and CDR2 were assigned from the germline V gene as SNHLY and FYNNEI. CDR3 length: 12 amino acids, cysteine to phenylalanine. Only CDR3 DNA remains: 36 bases, in frame from the first base. Library generation was performed with the immunoSEQ multiplex PCR assay. The authors' analysis ran thus. To diagnose cytomegalovirus status from the catalog of TCR beta chain sequences, a statistical classification framework was built. Drawn from immuneACCESS, this table holds only the in-frame rearrangements with V and J called that TCRdb kept. Clones are partly lost; checked studies trace under half to an unresolved V gene and leave the rest unexplained. V and J calls and clone size follow that table, whereas D and trimming were derived from the DNA. This sample holds around 120,000 clones; around 89% were observed only once. The ten largest clones represent approximately 2% of the sample.

Separate from the roughly 650-subject first cohort, the validation cohort of about 120 subjects was the group to which the donors belonged. Turning to this clone: This receptor's antigen is unknown. Base qualities are not at hand, and no much larger clone is one base apart.

Recombination joined TRBV2 with TRBJ2-7; the D gene is perhaps TRBD2, from 6 matching bases. This TCR derives from a young man in good health and CMV-seronegative. The specimen sequenced was PBMCs. The nucleotide sequence is given as TGTGCCAGCAAGGCTAGCGTTTACGAGCAGTACTTC. Its product reads: CASKASVYEQYF.